This entry describes one T cell receptor beta chain. Its matching antigen is unknown. This specimen comes from a study of cytomegalovirus exposure and HLA in healthy donors. Overall study: From donors who were HLA-typed, an early data release held approximately 84 million unique TCRs. Study results and limitations: For cytomegalovirus status, the classifier reportedly gave diagnoses with high specificity and sensitivity.

Nominally healthy donors provided the samples, though records likely missed some immune exposures. The PCR had 60 Vbeta and 13 Jbeta primers. Produced via immunoSEQ multiplex PCR; TCRdb's table is partial and in-frame only. The table includes about 160,000 clones, under 80% detected once. Sequenced material: PBMCs. This TCR was sampled from a man between 35 and 55 years old in good health and CMV-seronegative.

CDR3 nucleotides: TGTGCCAGCAGTGGACCCCAGGCGGGGGGCATGGAGACCCAGTACTTC. Its protein is CASSGPQAGGMETQYF. The chain has TRBV6-1 and TRBJ2-5; 8 nucleotides match TRBD2. The CDR3 is 16 residues long. Germline V gene sequence: CDR1 MNHNS, CDR2 SASEGT. V lost 4 bases to trimming and J lost 5 bases; unmatched junction nucleotides: 12.